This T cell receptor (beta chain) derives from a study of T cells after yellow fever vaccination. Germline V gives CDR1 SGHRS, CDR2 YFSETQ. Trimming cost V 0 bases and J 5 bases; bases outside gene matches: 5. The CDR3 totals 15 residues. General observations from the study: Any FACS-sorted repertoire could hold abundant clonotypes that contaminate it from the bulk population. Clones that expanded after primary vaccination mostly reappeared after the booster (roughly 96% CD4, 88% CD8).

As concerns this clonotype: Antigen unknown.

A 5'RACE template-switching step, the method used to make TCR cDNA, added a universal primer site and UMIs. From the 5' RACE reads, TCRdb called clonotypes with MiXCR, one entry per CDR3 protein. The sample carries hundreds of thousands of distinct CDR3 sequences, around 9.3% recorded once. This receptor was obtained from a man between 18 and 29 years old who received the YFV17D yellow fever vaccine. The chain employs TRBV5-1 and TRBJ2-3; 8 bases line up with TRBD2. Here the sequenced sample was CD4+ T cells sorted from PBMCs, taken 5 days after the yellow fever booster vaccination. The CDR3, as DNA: TGCGCCAGCAGCTTGGGGCAGCGGGGGAAAGATACGCAGTATTTT. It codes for CASSLGQRGKDTQYF.